One sample yielded the 6 T cell receptor beta chains listed below, sequenced in a study of T cell responses to AZD1222 COVID-19 vaccine. Clones were read by immunoSEQ multiplex PCR, and TCRdb kept only the in-frame ones, dropping some. Of around 110,000 clones listed, roughly 93% are singletons. The sample in question was peripheral blood, obtained on day 0 of AZD1222 vaccination. The receptors stem from an adult in good health.

CDR3 region: CASRPGGYGYTF. CDR3 nucleotide sequence: TGTGCCAGCAGACCGGGTGGGTATGGCTACACCTTC. V is TRBV28 and J is TRBJ1-2; D is undetermined. This CDR3 is 12 amino acids long. Trimming left V 6 bases short and J 5 bases short, with 10 bases between. Germline V gives CDR1 MDHEN, CDR2 SYDVKM.

This chain connects TRBV30 to TRBJ2-1, with D perhaps matching TRBD2 (5 bases). Germline V gene lookup returns CDR1 GTSNPN and CDR2 SVGIG (reference sequence). There are 13 residues in the CDR3. Trimming took off 7 bases at V and 4 bases at J, with 14 bases between the two ends. CDR3 loop: CAFTSTPYNEQFF. As DNA, the CDR3 is TGTGCCTTTACTAGTACCCCTTACAATGAGCAGTTCTTC.

This chain connects TRBV28 to TRBJ1-4; D might be TRBD1 (5 bases). Germline V gives CDR1 MDHEN, CDR2 SYDVKM. The CDR3 runs to 14 residues. V lost 5 bases and J lost 1, with 8 bases in between. CDR3 nucleotides: TGTGCCAGCAGTCACAGGCTAACTAATGAAAAACTGTTTTTT. Amino acid sequence: CASSHRLTNEKLFF.

The chain links TRBV4-1 to TRBJ1-4, with D unresolved. V shed 1 base and J shed 14 bases, with 14 bases lying between them. Germline CDR1 is MGHRA and CDR2 is YSYEKL. This CDR3 is 13 amino acids long. The CDR3 DNA reads as TGCGCCAGCAGCCAAGCCGCAGGAGGAATTCTGTTTTTT. This encodes CASSQAAGGILFF.

The chain is built from TRBV5-1 and TRBJ2-7, with TRBD2 identical over 8 bases. With V trimmed by 4 bases and J by 1 base, 4 bases remained unmatched. This CDR3 region has 14 residues. Germline V gene lookup returns CDR1 SGHRS and CDR2 YFSETQ. The chain's CDR3 is CASSTIAGSYEQYF. The CDR3 DNA reads as TGCGCCAGCAGCACAATAGCGGGGTCCTACGAGCAGTACTTC. Looking up the rest from reference TRBV5-1 and TRBJ2-7 gives the full variable domain: KAGVTQTPRYLIKTRGQQVTLSCSPISGHRSVSWYQQTPGQGLQFLFEYFSETQRNKGNFPGRFSGRQFSNSRSEMNVSTLELGDSALYLCASSTIAGSYEQYFGPGTRLTVT.

The gene calls are TRBV18 and TRBJ2-7; D unclear. From germline, CDR1 is KGHSH and CDR2 LQKENI. Trimming took off 3 bases at V and 0 bases at J, with 15 bases between the two ends. The CDR3 length is 16 residues. The CDR3 protein is CASSPDLLQLSYEQYF. The CDR3 DNA follows: TGTGCCAGCTCACCGGACCTCTTACAGCTCTCCTACGAGCAGTACTTC.